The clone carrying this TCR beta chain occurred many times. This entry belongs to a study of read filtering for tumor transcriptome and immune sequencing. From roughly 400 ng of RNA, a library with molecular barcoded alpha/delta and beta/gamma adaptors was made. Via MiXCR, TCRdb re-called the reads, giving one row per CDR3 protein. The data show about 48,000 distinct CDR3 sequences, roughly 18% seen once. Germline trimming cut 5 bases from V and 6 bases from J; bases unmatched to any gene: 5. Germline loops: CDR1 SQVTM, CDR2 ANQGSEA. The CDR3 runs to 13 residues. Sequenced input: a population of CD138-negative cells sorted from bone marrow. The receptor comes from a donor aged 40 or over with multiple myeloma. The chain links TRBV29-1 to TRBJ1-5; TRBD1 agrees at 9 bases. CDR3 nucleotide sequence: TGCAGCGTTAGGGACAGGGAGTCTCAGCCCCAGCATTTT. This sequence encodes CSVRDRESQPQHF.